These 22 T cell receptor beta chains came from one sample sequenced in a study of blood T cell repertoires in COVID-19. Only in-frame clones appear in the TCRdb table, and some are missing; sequencing was by immunoSEQ multiplex PCR. Of about 410,000 clones listed, roughly 90% are singletons. Sequenced material: peripheral blood. These receptors came from a woman in her thirties with active or convalescent COVID-19.

This clone was seen only a few times. The chain has TRBV19 and TRBJ1-2; D might be TRBD1 (6 bases). CDR3 size: 13 residues. CDR1 is LNHDA and CDR2 is SQIVND in the germline V gene (reference sequence). The ends were cut back, 9 bases at V and 0 bases at J, with 11 bases in the middle. The CDR3 protein is CASRDTANYGYTF. In nucleotides, the CDR3 is TGTGCCAGCCGGGACACTGCTAACTATGGCTACACCTTC.

V and J are TRBV7-9 and TRBJ2-5; 7 bases map to TRBD1. From germline, CDR1 is SEHNR and CDR2 FQNEAQ (reference sequence). The CDR3 contains 13 residues. The trim removed 5 bases at V and 5 bases at J, leaving 5 bases unmatched. CDR3 sequence reads: CASSRTGWETQYF. CDR3 coding DNA: TGTGCCAGCAGCCGGACAGGCTGGGAGACCCAGTACTTC.

This clone appeared a few times. This chain uses TRBV3-1 (or the pseudogene TRBV3-2) with TRBJ2-1; 9 positions agree with TRBD2. The CDR3 extends over 14 amino acids. J was trimmed by 4 bases and V by 6 bases; bases with no gene match: 4. Germline values: CDR1 LGHDT, CDR2 YNNKEL (reference sequence). The CDR3 region is CASSQTSGYNEQFF. The DNA of the CDR3 is TGTGCCAGCAGTCAGACTAGCGGTTACAATGAGCAGTTCTTC.

With respect to this clone: Other DNA sequences of this sample code for an identical CDR3. The chain joins TRBV25-1 to TRBJ1-2; D not certain. With 6 bases removed from V and 2 bases from J, the gap between germline ends came to 10 bases. The germline V gene encodes CDR1 MGHDK and CDR2 SYGVNS. The CDR3 consists of 13 residues. The CDR3 sequence is CASSDGGNYGYTF. DNA for the CDR3: TGTGCCAGCAGCGACGGAGGAAACTATGGCTACACCTTC.

The gene calls are TRBV4-1 and TRBJ1-2; the D gene is possibly TRBD1 (5 bases). V dropped 1 base and J dropped 4 bases, with 10 bases sitting between them. The CDR3 spans 14 residues. Germline CDR1 MGHRA, CDR2 YSYEKL. This CDR3 reads CASSQGPGAYGYTF. CDR3 nucleotide sequence: TGCGCCAGCAGCCAAGGGCCTGGGGCCTATGGCTACACCTTC.

The genes are TRBV6-2 or TRBV6-3 and TRBJ2-1; 10 bases align to TRBD2. The germline V gene has CDR1 MNHEY and CDR2 SVGEGT. V lost 3 bases and J lost 8; bases outside the gene matches: 4. The CDR3 is 14 residues long. The CDR3 nucleotides read TGTGCCAGCAGTTATCTAGCGGGAGTGGATGAGCAGTTCTTC. Its protein is CASSYLAGVDEQFF.

This chain uses TRBV10-3 with TRBJ1-2, with D perhaps TRBD1 (5 bases). The CDR3 runs 17 residues. Trimming left V 0 bases short and J 5 bases short, with 19 bases between. CDR1 is ENHRY and CDR2 is SYGVKD in the germline V gene. CDR3 residues: CAISESTGAGRGYGYTF. CDR3 in DNA: TGTGCCATCAGTGAGTCGACGGGCGCGGGACGGGGGTATGGCTACACCTTC.

This clone turned up a few times. The chain combines TRBV5-1 with TRBJ2-7; the match to TRBD1 covers 8 bases. There are 14 residues in the CDR3. J lost 6 bases, V lost 0 bases, and 5 bases had no gene match. From germline, CDR1 is SGHRS and CDR2 YFSETQ. This CDR3 reads CASSLGDRSSEQYF. CDR3 nucleotide sequence: TGCGCCAGCAGCTTGGGGGACAGGTCTTCCGAGCAGTACTTC.

This clone was recorded only once. V is TRBV18 and J is TRBJ1-1; possible D gene TRBD1, 6 bases. Germline assignment: CDR1 KGHSH and CDR2 LQKENI. This CDR3 comprises 16 residues. The V and J ends lost 2 bases and 1 base respectively, with 14 bases between them. The CDR3 here is CASSPGAGAGNTEAFF. CDR3 nucleotides: TGTGCCAGCTCACCAGGGGCAGGGGCTGGGAACACTGAAGCTTTCTTT.

This chain joins TRBV2 and TRBJ1-1; D perhaps matches TRBD1 (5 bases). CDR1 is SNHLY and CDR2 is FYNNEI in the germline V gene. V lost 6 bases, J lost 1 base, and 9 bases lay in between. There are 13 residues in the CDR3. The CDR3 DNA reads TGTGCCAGCAGGATTACAGGGAACACTGAAGCTTTCTTT. Its protein is CASRITGNTEAFF. The full variable domain, completed using reference TRBV2 and TRBJ1-1, is EPEVTQTPSHQVTQMGQEVILRCVPISNHLYFYWYRQILGQKVEFLVSFYNNEISEKSEIFDDQFSVERPDGSNFTLKIRSTKLEDSAMYFCASRITGNTEAFFGQGTRLTVV.

V gene TRBV5-1 combines with J gene TRBJ2-7; D is possibly TRBD1 (6 bases). Germline V gene sequence: CDR1 SGHRS, CDR2 YFSETQ. The V end lost 0 bases, the J end lost 2 bases, and 12 bases lay between the germline ends. This CDR3 region has 15 residues. In DNA, the CDR3 is TGCGCCAGCAGCTTGGAGCTGGGGGCGACCTACGAGCAGTACTTC. This encodes CASSLELGATYEQYF.

This clone was counted a single time. This chain links TRBV7-2 with TRBJ2-7, with TRBD1 matching over 9 bases. The CDR3 runs 17 residues. The junction had 12 bases not matched to a gene; V was cut back by 4 bases and J by 2 bases. The germline V gene encodes CDR1 SGHTA and CDR2 FQGNSA. CDR3 in amino acids: CASSSDAPGQGTYEQYF. The CDR3 DNA follows: TGTGCCAGCAGCTCAGACGCCCCCGGACAGGGGACCTACGAGCAGTACTTC.

The chain links TRBV12-3 or TRBV12-4 to TRBJ1-5, with D hard to call. The germline V and J ends were trimmed by 5 bases and 7 bases, with 9 bases remaining between them. This CDR3 region has 12 residues. This CDR3 reads CASSPLRQPQHF. The CDR3 nucleotides are TGTGCCAGCAGTCCCCTACGACAGCCCCAGCATTTT.

The V call is TRBV5-1, the J call TRBJ2-1, with 9 bases that match TRBD2. V gave up 0 bases and J gave up 8 bases; unmatched junction bases: 6. There are 15 residues in the CDR3. The germline V gene encodes CDR1 SGHRS and CDR2 YFSETQ. In nucleotides, the CDR3 is TGCGCCAGCAGCTTGGGGGCGGGGGGGCCCCATGAGCAGTTCTTC. Residues: CASSLGAGGPHEQFF.

The J gene is TRBJ1-2, the V gene TRBV10-3, with D hard to call. Germline V gene sequence: CDR1 ENHRY, CDR2 SYGVKD. The CDR3 sequence is 10 residues long. Trimming took off 6 bases at V and 6 bases at J, with 5 bases between the two ends. The CDR3 DNA sequence: TGTGCCATCAGGGCTGATGGCTACACCTTC. It is translated as CAIRADGYTF.

The rearrangement uses TRBV14 and TRBJ1-2; D may be TRBD1 (6 bases). The V end was cut by 1 base, the J end by 7 bases, with 10 bases between. Per the germline V gene, CDR1 is SGHDN and CDR2 is FVKESK. The CDR3 covers 13 residues. The CDR3 bases are TGTGCCAGCAGCCAAGCCCAAGGGGGTGGCTACACCTTC. The encoded protein is CASSQAQGGGYTF.

V is TRBV6-6 and J is TRBJ1-2, with a weak D call TRBD1 (6 bases). CDR3 length equals 16 residues. V dropped 4 bases and J dropped 4 bases, with 19 bases sitting between them. Germline CDR1 and CDR2: MNHNY and SVGAGI (reference sequence). The CDR3 DNA follows: TGTGCCAGCAGTTCGTCCGGGACACTTGGTACCTATGGCTACACCTTC. Translating gives CASSSSGTLGTYGYTF.

This chain uses TRBV7-9 with TRBJ2-1; D call uncertain. CDR1 and CDR2 (germline): SEHNR, FQNEAQ (reference sequence). This CDR3 spans 15 amino acids. The V end lost 4 bases, the J end lost 3 bases, and 13 bases lay between the germline ends. The CDR3 DNA follows: TGTGCCAGCAGCTCCCCGGGTATCAGCTACAATGAGCAGTTCTTC. Its translation: CASSSPGISYNEQFF.

The chain has TRBV11-2 and TRBJ1-1; D possibly corresponds to TRBD1 (5 bases). Germline V CDR1 and CDR2: SGHAT, FQNNGV. Trimming shortened V by 5 bases and J by 3 bases, and 13 bases separated the two germline ends. CDR3 length: 14 residues. The CDR3, as DNA: TGTGCCAGCAGCCCCGCGGGGCGGTACACTGAAGCTTTCTTT. This codes for CASSPAGRYTEAFF. The whole variable domain, remainder taken from reference TRBV11-2 and TRBJ1-1, is EAGVAQSPRYKIIEKRQSVAFWCNPISGHATLYWYQQILGQGPKLLIQFQNNGVVDDSQLPKDRFSAERLKGVDSTLKIQPAKLEDSAVYLCASSPAGRYTEAFFGQGTRLTVV.

This chain joins TRBV30 and TRBJ2-2; 9 bases line up with TRBD1. The CDR3 is made up of 18 amino acids. Unmatched junction bases numbered 15, after V lost 3 bases and J lost 4 bases. CDR1 GTSNPN and CDR2 SVGIG come from the germline V gene (reference sequence). CDR3 coding DNA: TGTGCCTGGAGGGGGACAGGGCGAGTAGCCCTCCGCACCGGGGAGCTGTTTTTT. This encodes CAWRGTGRVALRTGELFF.

V and J are TRBV6-5 and TRBJ1-1; D uncertain. V lost 3 bases and J lost 1, with 9 bases in between. Germline CDR1 and CDR2: MNHEY and SVGAGI. This CDR3 is 14 amino acids long. Here the CDR3 reads CASSYGETNTEAFF. The CDR3 DNA reads as TGTGCCAGCAGTTATGGGGAGACGAACACTGAAGCTTTCTTT.

This clone came up once. This rearrangement joins TRBV10-3 to TRBJ1-1; D is possibly TRBD1 (6 bases). CDR1 is ENHRY and CDR2 is SYGVKD in the germline V gene. CDR3 length: 12 amino acids. Trimming removed 7 bases at V and 1 base at J, with 7 bases between. CDR3 bases: TGTGCCATCACAGGGGAGAACACTGAAGCTTTCTTT. This encodes CAITGENTEAFF.